The T cell receptor (beta chain) under discussion was sequenced for a study of shared clonotypes between healthy human individuals (TCRdb year 2020). With regard to the full study: The cohort comprised a couple of women and a few men aged 18 to 49 years. Per donor, three plates each were used for CD4 naive and CD4 memory, two for CD8 naive, and one for CD8 memory. To estimate repertoire size and how much clonotype sharing occurs between individuals, the study deeply sequenced the blood TCR repertoires of roughly 5 healthy adults. To increase sequencing depth and limit assay-specific biases, TCR repertoire library preparation and sequencing were carried out by different laboratories using diverse techniques. Per donor, leukapheresis produced somewhere between about 0.94 and 10 billion PBMCs.

Of note for this clone: The target of this receptor is not known. The record has no base qualities; no much larger clone is one base away.

Overall study outcomes, separate from this receptor: Based on pairwise subsampling, the degree of clonotype sharing among donors was expected to be affected by sequencing depth. The genetic and exposure-history diversity represented was limited by the small number of donors. Naive subsets generally had larger estimated clonotype richness than memory subsets did. Across several donors, approximately 4.6% of naive CD4, approximately 3.6% of naive CD8, 2.3% of memory CD4, and 0.3% to 0.45% of memory CD8 clonotypes were shared. Incomplete sequencing was indicated by rarefaction of sorted-subset datasets, despite the large sequencing depth. Sampling was limited to blood, and TCR repertoires in tissue likely differ from TCR repertoires in blood. Compared with non-shared clonotypes, the clonotypes found in all four sorted-subset donors had higher generation probabilities.

V is shortened by 5 bases, J by 5 bases, and the region joining them spans 13 bases. CDR1 and CDR2 are drawn from the germline V gene (reference sequence): SEHNR, FQNEAQ. The CDR3, cysteine through phenylalanine, is 14 amino acids long. Only the CDR3 portion is preserved as DNA: 42 bases, with reading frame beginning at the first base. TCR CDR3 regions were amplified from genomic DNA by multiplex PCR using the deep immunoSEQ assay. For each cell subset, the extracted genomic DNA was distributed evenly across all wells of several immunoSEQ 96-well plates, and each plate served as one replicate. For sorted subsets, each replicate PCR was loaded with approximately 200 ng genomic DNA, equivalent to 30,000 or so T cell genomes. Purified libraries were measured with a Qubit 3.0 fluorometer, size-checked on a Bioanalyzer 2100, and measured again with the KAPA Library Quantification kit. Every immunoSEQ 96-well plate was sequenced on a dedicated single-read 150-cycle Illumina NextSeq 550 flow cell. In the paper's pipeline: Because the immunoSEQ output held only junctional sequences and lacked quality scores, the filtering could not match the filtering applied to full-length reads. To assign V/J genes and CDR3, sequences were annotated using PyIR, a Python wrapper for IgBLAST v1.9, with IMGT germline references. Any read was removed if the V/J assignment was weak (E-value above 1e-6), the CDR3 was missing, or the read contained stop codons, out-of-frame junctions, or ambiguous translated residues. A V3J clonotype was defined by an identical inferred V gene, J gene, and CDR3 amino acid sequence. The percentage overlap between two repertoires was calculated by dividing the number of shared unique clonotypes by the size of the smaller repertoire. RTK rarefaction, the Chao1 estimator, and Recon v2.1 estimates of unobserved clonotypes were used to assess repertoire richness. For all TCRbeta clonotypes obtained by the gDNA method from a few donors, generation probabilities were computed with OLGA. In its TCRdb copy, this immuneACCESS table keeps in-frame sequences only and misses some clones. Where compared with another copy, unresolved V genes explain less than half of these, and the others have no known cause. That table supplies the V and J calls and clone size; D and trimming were determined from the DNA. The sample has 2 million or so clones on record, roughly 94% of them singletons. Roughly 1% of the sample goes to the ten largest clones.

CD8 naive samples were CD45RO-negative cells positively selected for CCR7, giving a CD45RA+CCR7+ population that excluded TemRA cells. The donors were healthy, HIV-negative adults who had no recently reported acute infections or vaccinations. Every donor was a Caucasian adult living in Nashville, Tennessee, USA. Blood was obtained by leukapheresis, after which PBMCs were separated by Ficoll-Histopaque density gradient centrifugation and cryopreserved in liquid nitrogen vapor phase. Analytical flow cytometry was used to check the purity and quantity of each magnetically sorted T cell population. Genomic DNA was isolated from every sorted fraction and measured by UV absorbance on a Nanodrop 2000c.

This receptor was taken from a man younger than 30 in good health. The rearranged chain carries TRBV7-9 and TRBJ1-5; a tentative D match to TRBD1 spans 5 bases. The source material was naive CD8+ T cells sorted from blood. Interpreted using the paper, the cell subset or site label stands for: CD45RA+CCR7+. The DNA is TGTGCCAGCAGCCCGACGGGGGTTCATCAGCCCCAGCATTTT. Its product reads: CASSPTGVHQPQHF. Reference TRBV7-9 and TRBJ1-5 proteins supply the regions before and after the CDR3; the full variable domain is: DTGVSQNPRHKITKRGQNVTFRCDPISEHNRLYWYRQTLGQGPEFLTYFQNEAQLEKSRLLSDRFSAERPKGSFSTLEIQRTEQGDSAMYLCASSPTGVHQPQHFGDGTRLSIL.